The 10 T cell receptor beta chains given below trace back to one sample, sequenced in a study of CD8 T cells in ankylosing spondylitis. Broader study findings: What appeared characteristic of ankylosing spondylitis blood was a TCR beta motif of under 10 highly homologous variants.

Their antigens remain unidentified. One entry per CDR3 protein, called by TCRdb with MiXCR from the 5' RACE reads. The repertoire includes 750,000 to 850,000 distinct CDR3 sequences, about 10% of them detected once, and just over 0.5% sits in the top ten. The sample was blood, either unsorted or a sorted T cell fraction (not recorded which). The receptors here all came from a male donor with ankylosing spondylitis.

The sample holds many counts of this clonotype. The chain combines TRBV5-1 with TRBJ2-1; 9 positions match TRBD1. This CDR3 is 14 amino acids long. CDR1 is SGHRS, CDR2 YFSETQ, per germline. After removal of 5 bases from V and 5 bases from J, the junction contained 5 bases not matched to a gene. CDR3 sequence: CASRLRDRDNEQFF. CDR3 in DNA: TGCGCCAGCAGGCTCCGGGACAGGGACAATGAGCAGTTCTTC. The whole variable domain, remainder taken from reference TRBV5-1 and TRBJ2-1, is KAGVTQTPRYLIKTRGQQVTLSCSPISGHRSVSWYQQTPGQGLQFLFEYFSETQRNKGNFPGRFSGRQFSNSRSEMNVSTLELGDSALYLCASRLRDRDNEQFFGPGTRLTVL.

V gene TRBV20-1 combines with J gene TRBJ2-1; tentative D call: TRBD2 (6 bases). Trimming took off 3 bases at V and 8 bases at J, with 20 bases between the two ends. The CDR3 extends over 15 amino acids. In germline, CDR1 is DFQATT, CDR2 SNEGSKA (reference sequence). As DNA, the CDR3 is TGCAGTGCTAGTAGGGAGGCTAGCGTATGGGATGAGCAGTTCTTC. Translated: CSASREASVWDEQFF.

There are a few counts of this clonotype. The J gene is TRBJ1-5, the V gene TRBV12-3 or TRBV12-4; 9 bases are a match to TRBD1. This CDR3 comprises 15 residues. V gave up 5 bases and J gave up 6 bases; unmatched junction bases: 8. Here the CDR3 reads CASSRTGERGQPQHF. CDR3 bases: TGTGCCAGCAGTCGGACAGGGGAACGGGGTCAGCCCCAGCATTTT.

Only a few counts were recorded for this clonotype. This chain links TRBV20-1 with TRBJ2-1, with 7 bases fitting TRBD2. The V and J ends lost 2 bases and 9 bases, in that order; junction bases with no gene match: 10. There are 14 residues in the CDR3. Germline V gene lookup returns CDR1 DFQATT and CDR2 SNEGSKA (reference sequence). The CDR3 nucleotides read TGCAGTGCTAGATGGCTAGCGGATATTTCTGAGCAGTTCTTC. It encodes CSARWLADISEQFF.

This clonotype showed up just a few times. The V gene is TRBV6-2 or TRBV6-3, the J gene TRBJ2-1, with D unresolved. The germline V gene encodes CDR1 MNHEY and CDR2 SVGEGT. The CDR3 has 11 residues. The V end was cut by 10 bases, the J end by 3 bases, with 7 bases between. CDR3 nucleotide sequence: TGTGCCACCGCGAACTACAATGAGCAGTTCTTC. Amino acid sequence: CATANYNEQFF.

This clonotype was seen a handful of times. The chain recombines TRBV20-1 with TRBJ1-2; the match to TRBD1 covers 10 bases. CDR1 DFQATT and CDR2 SNEGSKA come from the germline V gene (reference sequence). The trim removed 6 bases at V and 7 bases at J, leaving 8 bases unmatched. This CDR3 contains 13 residues. CDR3 protein: CSARKTGGSGYTF. The CDR3 DNA follows: TGCAGTGCAAGGAAGACAGGGGGCTCTGGCTACACCTTC.

The chain recombines TRBV7-9 with TRBJ2-1; D remains ambiguous. Germline V gene data show CDR1 as SEHNR and CDR2 as FQNEAQ (reference sequence). The CDR3 length is 15 residues. Trimming pared 3 bases from V and 8 bases from J, leaving 17 bases between. In DNA, the CDR3 is TGTGCCAGCAGCTTGGCCGGACCTGCTAGTGATGAGCAGTTCTTC. Protein: CASSLAGPASDEQFF.

The rearrangement uses TRBV12-3 or TRBV12-4 and TRBJ2-7; no reliable D call. V was clipped by 3 bases and J by 7 bases, with 13 bases between them. The CDR3 spans 13 residues. In nucleotides, the CDR3 is TGTGCCAGCAGTTTTTTAGGGTTAGGGGAGCAGTACTTC. It specifies CASSFLGLGEQYF.

The sample holds a few counts of this clonotype. The chain recombines TRBV30 with TRBJ2-3, with D possibly being TRBD2 (5 bases). V lost 0 bases to trimming and J lost 2 bases, with 6 bases between them. The CDR3 is made up of 13 amino acids. CDR1 GTSNPN and CDR2 SVGIG come from the germline V gene (reference sequence). The CDR3 DNA reads TGTGCCTGGAGTGTCGGGATCACAGATACGCAGTATTTT. This gives the protein CAWSVGITDTQYF. Using reference TRBV30 and TRBJ2-3 for the parts outside the CDR3, the full variable domain is SQTIHQWPATLVQPVGSPLSLECTVEGTSNPNLYWYRQAAGRGLQLLFYSVGIGQISSEVPQNLSASRPQDRQFILSSKKLLLSDSGFYLCAWSVGITDTQYFGPGTRLTVL.

The chain's CDR3 is CAPLGDQPQHF. The CDR3 DNA reads TGTGCCCCCCTTGGCGATCAGCCCCAGCATTTT. This chain links TRBV25-1 with TRBJ1-5, with no clear D. Per the germline V gene, CDR1 is MGHDK and CDR2 is SYGVNS. Trimming took 11 bases from V and 5 from J, leaving 10 bases between them. The CDR3 covers 11 residues. Variable domain in full (rest from reference TRBV25-1 and TRBJ1-5): EADIYQTPRYLVIGTGKKITLECSQTMGHDKMYWYQQDPGMELHLIHYSYGVNSTEKGDLSSESTVSRIRTEHFPLTLESARPSHTSQYLCAPLGDQPQHFGDGTRLSIL.